The 19 T cell receptor beta chains given below trace back to one sample, sequenced in a study of early T cells in non-severe SARS-CoV-2 infection. TCRdb reprocessed the 5' RACE reads via MiXCR and lists one record per CDR3 protein. The sample holds about 80,000 distinct CDR3 sequences, 5% to 7% seen once. The sample comprised whole blood. These receptors came from an adult who was a healthcare worker with PCR-confirmed SARS-CoV-2 infection or an uninfected control (not recorded which).

This clonotype has more than one count but fewer than ten. The chain uses TRBV12-3 or TRBV12-4 and TRBJ2-2, with D uncertain. V lost 1 base and J 4 bases, leaving 7 bases between the germline ends. CDR3 length equals 14 residues. CDR3 nucleotide sequence: TGTGCCAGCAGTTTAGTGGGCGCCACCGGGGAGCTGTTTTTT. This gives the protein CASSLVGATGELFF.

This clonotype was seen more than once but under ten times. This chain uses TRBV6-6 with TRBJ2-3; 8 nucleotides align to TRBD1. Losses at the gene ends were 7 bases for V and 3 bases for J; bases not matched to a gene: 9. Germline V gene lookup returns CDR1 MNHNY and CDR2 SVGAGI (reference sequence). The CDR3 loop spans 15 amino acids. CDR3 DNA sequence: TGTGCCAGCAAGGGCCAGGGGGCCTCAACAGATACGCAGTATTTT. Protein sequence: CASKGQGASTDTQYF.

The chain couples TRBV7-9 to TRBJ2-2; tentative D call: TRBD1 (5 bases). The CDR3 loop spans 15 amino acids. Trimming cost V 3 bases and J 8 bases, with 16 bases left between them. Germline V gives CDR1 SEHNR, CDR2 FQNEAQ (reference sequence). The CDR3 DNA sequence: TGTGCCAGCAGCTTTCAGGACAATGGATTTGGGGAGCTGTTTTTT. Residues: CASSFQDNGFGELFF. Filled out from reference TRBV7-9 and TRBJ2-2, the complete variable domain reads DTGVSQNPRHKITKRGQNVTFRCDPISEHNRLYWYRQTLGQGPEFLTYFQNEAQLEKSRLLSDRFSAERPKGSFSTLEIQRTEQGDSAMYLCASSFQDNGFGELFFGEGSRLTVL.

This clonotype was observed a handful of times. The chain carries TRBV12-3 or TRBV12-4 and TRBJ2-1; TRBD2 agrees at 8 bases. V lost 4 bases and J lost 0; bases outside the gene matches: 20. CDR3 size: 21 residues. CDR3 DNA sequence: TGTGCCAGCAGTTCAACGAGACAGGTACGCCGCCGGGAGGGCTCCTACAATGAGCAGTTCTTC. Protein: CASSSTRQVRRREGSYNEQFF.

There are many counts of this clonotype. This chain uses TRBV14 with TRBJ2-7; D call uncertain. The CDR3 spans 13 residues. CDR1 and CDR2 (germline): SGHDN, FVKESK. Trimming took 1 base from V and 1 from J, leaving 5 bases between them. The DNA of the CDR3 is TGTGCCAGCAGCCAAGTACGGTCCTACGAGCAGTACTTC. Its translation: CASSQVRSYEQYF.

The V gene is TRBV15, the J gene TRBJ1-1; D may be TRBD1 (5 bases). With 3 bases removed from V and 1 base from J, the gap between germline ends came to 9 bases. In germline, CDR1 is LNHNV, CDR2 YYDKDF (reference sequence). There are 14 residues in the CDR3. In nucleotides, the CDR3 is TGTGCCACCAGCAGGCAGGGAAGGAACACTGAAGCTTTCTTT. This encodes CATSRQGRNTEAFF.

The rearrangement uses TRBV12-3 or TRBV12-4 and TRBJ1-1, with D possibly being TRBD1 (6 bases). This CDR3 has 14 amino acids. The ends were cut back, 3 bases at V and 5 bases at J, with 13 bases in the middle. The CDR3 reads CASSFTNRETEAFF. The CDR3 bases are TGTGCCAGCAGTTTTACAAACAGGGAAACTGAAGCTTTCTTT.

This clonotype was seen ten or more times. This chain connects TRBV4-3 to TRBJ1-2, with 8 bases aligning to TRBD1. The V and J ends lost 1 base and 3 bases, in that order; junction bases with no gene match: 10. Germline V gene sequence: CDR1 LGHNA, CDR2 YSLEER. This CDR3 spans 17 amino acids. The CDR3 is CASSQVWVGRGHYGYTF. DNA for the CDR3: TGCGCCAGCAGCCAAGTGTGGGTCGGCAGGGGGCACTATGGCTACACCTTC.

Only a few counts were recorded for this clonotype. This CDR3 reads CSARDLGFQETQYF. The CDR3 DNA sequence: TGCAGTGCTAGAGACCTTGGCTTCCAAGAGACCCAGTACTTC. The chain employs TRBV20-1 and TRBJ2-5; D remains ambiguous. Germline CDR1 and CDR2: DFQATT and SNEGSKA (reference sequence). The CDR3 runs 14 residues. V was shortened by 0 bases and J by 1 base, with 9 bases between the two germline ends.

In this sample, this clonotype turned up a few times. The chain has TRBV28 and TRBJ1-2; D is perhaps TRBD1 (5 bases). From germline, CDR1 is MDHEN and CDR2 SYDVKM. The CDR3 has 14 amino acids. Trimming stripped 5 bases from V and 5 bases from J, with 15 bases between. In nucleotides, the CDR3 is TGTGCCAGCAGTCCGGACACGAGCGGATATGGCTACACCTTC. Its protein is CASSPDTSGYGYTF.

This clonotype was recorded many times. The rearrangement uses TRBV6-5 and TRBJ1-1, with 7 bases fitting TRBD1. This CDR3 has 15 residues. The V gene end was trimmed by 0 bases and the J gene end by 3 bases; junction bases not matched to a gene: 4. The germline V gene has CDR1 MNHEY and CDR2 SVGAGI. As DNA, the CDR3 is TGTGCCAGCAGTTACTCAGGGGGCCGGGACACTGAAGCTTTCTTT. Translation: CASSYSGGRDTEAFF.

This clonotype was seen more than once but under ten times. V is TRBV15 and J is TRBJ1-6; no clear D gene. The CDR3 spans 14 residues. Trimming stripped 1 base from V and 3 bases from J, with 4 bases between. CDR1 is LNHNV, CDR2 YYDKDF, per germline (reference sequence). In DNA, the CDR3 is TGTGCCACCAGCAGAGGGGTCTATAATTCACCCCTCCACTTT. Encoded protein: CATSRGVYNSPLHF.

A few counts support this clonotype. This chain links TRBV14 with TRBJ2-2; D is unclear. Germline V gene data show CDR1 as SGHDN and CDR2 as FVKESK. The CDR3 covers 15 residues. The ends were cut back, 0 bases at V and 6 bases at J, with 11 bases in the middle. The CDR3 bases are TGTGCCAGCAGCCAAGATATACCCCCCGCCGGGGAGCTGTTTTTT. Protein product: CASSQDIPPAGELFF.

This clonotype was seen more than once but under ten times. The V and J genes are TRBV27 and TRBJ2-1; D perhaps matches TRBD2 (6 bases). The CDR3 spans 15 residues. Germline V lookup: CDR1 MNHEY, CDR2 SMNVEV (reference sequence). With 1 base removed from V and 6 bases from J, the gap between germline ends came to 13 bases. CDR3 in amino acids: CASSLFGLPLNEQFF. The DNA for the CDR3 is TGTGCCAGCAGTTTATTTGGACTACCTCTCAATGAGCAGTTCTTC.

This clonotype occurred many times. Here the CDR3 DNA reads TGTGCCAGCAGCCAAACCGACATCCATGGCTACACCTTC. Its protein is CASSQTDIHGYTF. The gene calls are TRBV7-2 and TRBJ1-2; D remains ambiguous. CDR3 length: 13 residues. Germline CDR1 and CDR2: SGHTA and FQGNSA. V was trimmed by 5 bases and J by 6 bases, leaving 13 bases between them. Together with reference TRBV7-2 and TRBJ1-2, the CDR3 gives the full variable domain: GAGVSQSPSNKVTEKGKDVELRCDPISGHTALYWYRQSLGQGLEFLIYFQGNSAPDKSGLPSDRFSAERTGGSVSTLTIQRTQQEDSAVYLCASSQTDIHGYTFGSGTRLTVV.

In this sample, this clonotype turned up many times. V and J are TRBV27 and TRBJ1-5; 7 bases match TRBD1. The CDR3 sequence is 16 residues long. In germline, CDR1 is MNHEY, CDR2 SMNVEV (reference sequence). The V and J ends lost 5 bases and 7 bases, in that order; junction bases with no gene match: 14. CDR3 sequence reads: CASSPLNRGAGQPQHF. The CDR3, as DNA: TGTGCCAGCAGTCCCTTAAACAGGGGCGCGGGCCAGCCCCAGCATTTT.

This clonotype turned up a few times. The chain links TRBV7-9 to TRBJ1-6, with D hard to call. Trimming took off 5 bases at V and 8 bases at J, with 10 bases between the two ends. This CDR3 is 13 amino acids long. From germline, CDR1 is SEHNR and CDR2 FQNEAQ (reference sequence). The CDR3 nucleotides read TGTGCCAGCAGCCCCCACAGTGATTCACCCCTCCACTTT. Translation gives CASSPHSDSPLHF.

This clonotype was detected only a few times. The gene calls are TRBV30 and TRBJ1-5; a possible D gene is TRBD1 (5 bases). The V end was cut by 2 bases, the J end by 3 bases, with 8 bases between. This CDR3 has 13 residues. From germline, CDR1 is GTSNPN and CDR2 SVGIG (reference sequence). The CDR3, as DNA: TGTGCCTGGAGTCAGGGCCCCAATCAGCCCCAGCATTTT. This codes for CAWSQGPNQPQHF.

This clonotype was recorded only once. The chain carries TRBV18 and TRBJ1-6, with a possible D match to TRBD1 (5 bases). Germline CDR1 is KGHSH and CDR2 is LQKENI. The CDR3 consists of 14 residues. Trimming took off 3 bases at V and 9 bases at J, with 12 bases between the two ends. CDR3 DNA: TGTGCCAGCTCACCCCGACAGAAGGGTTCACCCCTCCACTTT. Protein sequence: CASSPRQKGSPLHF. Supplemented by reference TRBV18 and TRBJ1-6, the full variable domain reads NAGVMQNPRHLVRRRGQEARLRCSPMKGHSHVYWYRQLPEEGLKFMVYLQKENIIDESGMPKERFSAEFPKEGPSILRIQQVVRGDSAAYFCASSPRQKGSPLHFGNGTRLTVT.